This TCR beta chain was sequenced for a study of Graves' ophthalmopathy and Graves' hyperthyroidism. General study points: A model built from 13 signatures distinguished ophthalmopathy from stable hyperthyroidism with 85% to 90% sensitivity and around 78% specificity. The authors also found most expanded thyroid clonotypes above 0.001 frequency in blood.

The study amplified TCR beta CDR3 regions using RNA transcripts. First-round RT-PCR employed HTBI primers, with a second-round multiplex PCR after it. TCRdb analysed the multiplex PCR reads with MiXCR anew, one entry per CDR3 protein. Of hundreds of thousands of distinct CDR3 sequences in the sample, roughly two fifths are singletons; the top ten hold roughly 3%. V dropped 7 bases and J dropped 4 bases, with 7 bases sitting between them. This CDR3 region has 12 residues. Germline V gives CDR1 KGHDR, CDR2 SFDVKD. This clonotype was recorded many times. The antigen remains undetermined. The receptor's source is an adult man with Graves' ophthalmopathy. The sample was peripheral blood. The chain carries TRBV24-1 and TRBJ1-5; D remains ambiguous. CDR3 protein: CATSTVNQPQHF. For the CDR3, the DNA is TGTGCCACCAGCACAGTGAATCAGCCCCAGCATTTT.